Sequencing of this T cell receptor (beta chain) was carried out in a study of blood T cell repertoires in COVID-19. Study-level background: The United States, Italy and Spain supplied acute and convalescent COVID-19 samples. PBMCs, B-cell-depleted T cells, or T cells provided the cDNA or gDNA that made up the material.

The assay was immunoSEQ multiplex PCR, and TCRdb's table has in-frame clones only and misses some. Of roughly 300,000 clones in the sample, 88% were seen once. Trimming cost V 0 bases and J 2 bases; bases outside gene matches: 1. Germline CDR1 reads KGHSH; CDR2 reads LQKENI. The CDR3 sequence is 14 residues long. The chain has TRBV18 and TRBJ2-7; 7 nucleotides agree with TRBD2. This sequence originates from a man between 18 and 29 years old with active or convalescent COVID-19. What was sequenced was peripheral blood. The CDR3 loop is CASSPPGGTYEQYF. DNA for the CDR3: TGTGCCAGCTCACCACCCGGGGGGACCTACGAGCAGTACTTC.